This is a list of T cell receptor beta chains from one sample in a study of long-term antiretroviral therapy in people with HIV. The table came from immunoSEQ multiplex PCR; TCRdb's copy has only in-frame clones and leaves some out. The table shows about 35,000 clones, with roughly four fifths occurring only once. The sequencing here drew on unsorted PBMCs, taken 1 year after starting antiretroviral therapy. The receptors were sampled from a man between 18 and 29 years old with HIV. Each CDR3 is given with its conserved first and last residue. D genes are given only for firm matches. Only some rows state a clone size, as once, few, many or a class for expanded clones.

size	V	D	J	DNA	CDR3
few	TRBV7-3	-	TRBJ2-7	TGTGCCAGCAGCCCCAGTGATAGCTACGAGCAGTACTTC	CASSPSDSYEQYF
-	TRBV13	TRBD1	TRBJ2-7	TGTGCCAGCAGCCCCCGACAGGGACCCTACGAGCAGTACTTC	CASSPRQGPYEQYF
few	TRBV10-2	-	TRBJ1-5	TGCGCCAGCAGTGGTGGGAATCAGCCCCAGCATTTT	CASSGGNQPQHF
-	TRBV12-5	-	TRBJ2-7	TGTGCTAGTGGTTTGGGACAGGAAGAGCAGTACTTC	CASGLGQEEQYF
once	TRBV19	-	TRBJ1-6	TGTGCCACCTTATTGACAGGAGAGGGTAATTCACCCCTCCACTTT	CATLLTGEGNSPLHF
-	TRBV7-9	TRBD2	TRBJ2-3	TGTGCTTTGGGCGGGAGTCACACAGATACGCAGTATTTT	CALGGSHTDTQYF
few	TRBV7-9	-	TRBJ2-2	TGTGCCAGCAGCTTAGGTACCGGGGAGCTGTTTTTT	CASSLGTGELFF
-	TRBV19	TRBD1	TRBJ1-4	TGTGCCAGTAGCGCTGGGGCTGGGACAGGGGATGAAAAACTGTTTTTT	CASSAGAGTGDEKLFF
-	TRBV13	-	TRBJ2-7	TGTGCCAGCAGCCTCCGCCCCGGGACACTGGCCTACGAGCAGTACTTC	CASSLRPGTLAYEQYF
few	TRBV6-5	-	TRBJ1-5	TGTGCCAGCATGGCGGGGTATAGCAATCAGCCCCAGCATTTT	CASMAGYSNQPQHF
-	TRBV27	TRBD2	TRBJ2-7	TGTGCCAGCATAAAGGGCGTAGCGGGTTCTCATCCCTACGAGCAGTACTTC	CASIKGVAGSHPYEQYF
few	TRBV10-3	-	TRBJ1-1	TGTGCCATCACCGACAGCTTTTTGAACACTGAAGCTTTCTTT	CAITDSFLNTEAFF
-	TRBV27	-	TRBJ2-1	TGTGCCAGCAGTTGGGGGGCAGGAGAGAGCTACAATGAGCAGTTCTTC	CASSWGAGESYNEQFF
few	TRBV28	-	TRBJ2-3	TGTGCCAGCAGCACTAGCACAGATACGCAGTATTTT	CASSTSTDTQYF
once	TRBV5-6	TRBD1	TRBJ2-7	TGTGCCAGCAGCCACCAGGGGGCCTACGAGCAGTACTTC	CASSHQGAYEQYF
once	TRBV7-2	-	TRBJ2-1	TGTGCCAGCGGACTACAGGAGTACAATGAGCAGTTCTTC	CASGLQEYNEQFF
-	TRBV19	-	TRBJ1-6	TGTGCCAGTAGTATAGAGGGACTTAATTCACCCCTCCACTTT	CASSIEGLNSPLHF
-	TRBV21-1	-	TRBJ2-7	TGTGCCAGCAGCAAAGAGGCCCTAGAGCAGTACTTC	CASSKEALEQYF
-	TRBV11-2	-	TRBJ1-4	TGTGCCAGCAGCTTAGAGCTCCCTAATGAAAAACTGTTTTTT	CASSLELPNEKLFF
-	TRBV15	-	TRBJ1-3	TGTGCCACCAGCAGAGAGGCGGCAGGGACTGGAAACACCATATATTTT	CATSREAAGTGNTIYF
-	TRBV14	-	TRBJ1-5	TGTGCCAGCAGCCGCGGGGGTCCCCACAATCAGCCCCAGCATTTT	CASSRGGPHNQPQHF
-	TRBV13	-	TRBJ2-3	TGTGCCAGCAGCTTACTCACCCCGACTGGCACAGATACGCAGTATTTT	CASSLLTPTGTDTQYF
-	TRBV6-6	TRBD1	TRBJ1-1	TGTGCCAGCAGTTCCGGACAGGGGAACACTGAAGCTTTCTTT	CASSSGQGNTEAFF
-	TRBV5-6	-	TRBJ1-5	TGTGCCAGCAGCTTGGGCCACCGGGTGGGACAGCCCCAGCATTTT	CASSLGHRVGQPQHF
-	TRBV13	TRBD2	TRBJ2-1	TGTGCCAGCAGCTCGGGGACTAGCGGGAGCTCCTACAATGAGCAGTTCTTC	CASSSGTSGSSYNEQFF
-	TRBV6-6	-	TRBJ1-1	TGTGCCAGCAGAAAAGGACAGCAGATGAACACTGAAGCTTTCTTT	CASRKGQQMNTEAFF
-	TRBV9	TRBD2	TRBJ2-1	TGTGCCAGCAGCGTAGTTGGACTAGCGGGAGCCACCCCTTCATACAATGAGCAGTTCTTC	CASSVVGLAGATPSYNEQFF
-	TRBV27	-	TRBJ1-1	TGTGCCAGCACCTTGAATACCCGAGGCGCTGAAGCTTTCTTT	CASTLNTRGAEAFF
-	TRBV6-5	TRBD1	TRBJ2-7	TGTGCCAGCAAAAGGGACAGCCTTAGCTCCTACGAGCAGTACTTC	CASKRDSLSSYEQYF
few	TRBV18	TRBD1	TRBJ1-2	TGTGCCAGCTCACCAGATAGGGGGCACAATGGCTACACCTTC	CASSPDRGHNGYTF
-	TRBV19	TRBD1	TRBJ1-2	TGTGCCAGTAGTATCTCCACGGACAGGGAGCTTGGCTACACCTTC	CASSISTDRELGYTF
once	TRBV29-1	-	TRBJ2-5	TGCAGCGTTGAGATGGCAGGGTGGGGGGAGACCCAGTACTTC	CSVEMAGWGETQYF
-	TRBV7-2	-	TRBJ2-7	TGTGCCAGCAGCCCTGGATTTCTGTCTTACTTC	CASSPGFLSYF
-	TRBV28	TRBD1	TRBJ1-4	TGTGCCAGCAGTTTGCAGGGGGGGGAAGAAAAACTGTTTTTT	CASSLQGGEEKLFF
-	TRBV6-5	TRBD2	TRBJ2-7	TGTGCCAGCAGTTCATCGGGGGGGGGCGAGCAGTACTTC	CASSSSGGGEQYF
-	TRBV5-1	TRBD1	TRBJ2-1	TGCGCCAGCAGCCCCGGGGGGGACAGGGGTAATGAGCAGTTCTTC	CASSPGGDRGNEQFF
-	TRBV7-8	-	TRBJ2-3	TGTGCCAGCAGCTTAGTGACCAACCAAGCTCGGCATACGCAGTATTTT	CASSLVTNQARHTQYF